These 9 T cell receptor beta chains share one sample of origin, sequenced in a study of T cells after posttransplantation cyclophosphamide (dated by TCRdb to 2016 to 2017). To prepare the library, the immunoSEQ multiplex PCR assay was applied. TCRdb provides this immuneACCESS table in a form limited to in-frame rearrangements. Some clones are lacking; in checked studies, under half of them reflect an unresolved V gene, and why the rest are absent is not known. Within this sample are 9,500 to 14,000 clones, with about 90% of them counted one time only. The top ten clones comprise around 3.9% of the sample. In light of the paper, this sample's treatment or condition label describes: high-dose cyclophosphamide on days +3 and +4 as single-agent GVHD prophylaxis. For conditioning, the PTCy patients got busulfan and fludarabine, then a related or unrelated marrow graft, followed by cyclophosphamide on days +3 and +4.

The specimen comprised PBMCs, sampled after allogeneic stem cell transplant with posttransplant cyclophosphamide. The source of these receptors is a female patient aged 25-40 years who received an allogeneic stem cell transplant from an unrelated donor, was CMV-positive, and had no GVHD. Some T cells seen after a transplant may have their origin in the graft donor.

V gene TRBV28 combines with J gene TRBJ1-3; D gene uncertain. Germline CDR1 reads MDHEN; CDR2 reads SYDVKM. Trimming took off 5 bases at V and 6 bases at J, with 14 bases between the two ends. This CDR3 has 14 amino acids. The CDR3 region has the DNA TGTGCCAGCAGTCAAGAGGTCCCATCAAACACCATATATTTT. Its protein is CASSQEVPSNTIYF.

The chain carries TRBV11-3 and TRBJ2-7; 10 bases line up with TRBD2. The CDR3 runs to 15 residues. V lost 6 bases, J lost 4 bases, and 9 bases stayed unmatched. The germline CDR1 and CDR2 sequences are SGHNT and YENEEA. The CDR3 DNA follows: TGTGCCAGCAGGAAGGGAACTAGCGGGAATTACGAGCAGTACTTC. Protein: CASRKGTSGNYEQYF.

The chain employs TRBV27 and TRBJ2-7; unclear D gene. The germline gives CDR1 MNHEY, CDR2 SMNVEV (reference sequence). This CDR3 is 14 amino acids long. The V end was cut by 2 bases, the J end by 3 bases, with 11 bases between. The CDR3 protein is CASSLKTTFYEQYF. DNA of the CDR3: TGTGCCAGCAGTTTAAAGACGACATTCTACGAGCAGTACTTC.

The chain is built from TRBV30 and TRBJ2-2; 10 bases agree with TRBD1. The length of the CDR3 is 16 residues. Per germline, CDR1 GTSNPN and CDR2 SVGIG (reference sequence). With 4 bases clipped from V and 4 bases from J, the junction kept 9 bases outside the gene matches. CDR3 residues: CAWTRDRGVGTGELFF. The CDR3 region has the DNA TGTGCCTGGACCCGGGACAGGGGTGTGGGCACCGGGGAGCTGTTTTTT.

This clone was counted between two and nine times. V and J are TRBV19 and TRBJ1-5, with D unresolved. This CDR3 spans 16 amino acids. In germline, CDR1 is LNHDA, CDR2 SQIVND (reference sequence). The germline V and J ends were trimmed by 0 bases and 4 bases, with 13 bases remaining between them. Here the CDR3 DNA reads TGTGCCAGTAGTATAGAGGGCAGAAAAGCTAATCAGCCCCAGCATTTT. Its translation is CASSIEGRKANQPQHF. The variable domain in full, with the rest retrieved from reference TRBV19 and TRBJ1-5, is DGGITQSPKYLFRKEGQNVTLSCEQNLNHDAMYWYRQDPGQGLRLIYYSQIVNDFQKGDIAEGYSVSREKKESFPLTVTSAQKNPTAFYLCASSIEGRKANQPQHFGDGTRLSIL.

CDR3 residues: CASSQVGTEAFF. CDR3 nucleotide sequence: TGTGCCAGCAGCCAAGTCGGCACTGAAGCTTTCTTT. The rearrangement joins TRBV5-5 to TRBJ1-1; D remains ambiguous. The germline V gene has CDR1 SGHKS and CDR2 YYEKEE (reference sequence). Between the trimmed V and J ends, which lost 4 bases and 4 bases, there was a span of 8 bases. The CDR3 consists of 12 residues.

The J gene is TRBJ2-7, the V gene TRBV5-1; no definite D call. The CDR3 contains 13 residues. The germline gives CDR1 SGHRS, CDR2 YFSETQ. The germline V and J ends were trimmed by 2 bases and 13 bases, with 19 bases remaining between them. In nucleotides, the CDR3 is TGCGCCAGCAGCTTAGCCTTCGGTCGCCCGGGTTACTTC. This gives the protein CASSLAFGRPGYF.

The chain recombines TRBV7-8 with TRBJ1-6; maybe TRBD1 (5 bases). The CDR3 contains 17 residues. The ends were cut back, 5 bases at V and 10 bases at J, with 24 bases in the middle. Per germline, CDR1 SGHVS and CDR2 FQNEAQ. DNA of the CDR3: TGTGCCAGCAGCGGGCTCAGGGTTCCCTTGGGGATATCACCCCTCCACTTT. Protein sequence: CASSGLRVPLGISPLHF.

The chain has TRBV28 and TRBJ1-4, with a weak D call TRBD1 (6 bases). Germline V gene sequence: CDR1 MDHEN, CDR2 SYDVKM. This CDR3 has 14 residues. Trimming shortened V by 6 bases and J by 7 bases, and 15 bases separated the two germline ends. The CDR3 nucleotides are TGTGCCAGCAGCCAAACAGGGCGCTCTGAAAAACTGTTTTTT. Its protein product is CASSQTGRSEKLFF.